This T cell receptor beta chain was profiled in a study of shared clonotypes between healthy human individuals. The wider study: The study used three CD4 naive, three CD4 memory, two CD8 naive and one CD8 memory plate per donor.

Data came from immunoSEQ multiplex PCR; TCRdb stores just in-frame clones and leaves some out. Of about 1.5 million clones listed, about 96% are singletons. This CDR3 region has 14 residues. V lost 0 bases and J 1 base, leaving 8 bases between the germline ends. Germline V gene lookup returns CDR1 SGHRS and CDR2 YFSETQ. Remarks on this clone: The sample has other DNA sequences that encode this CDR3 too.

This rearrangement joins TRBV5-1 to TRBJ2-7, with D possibly being TRBD1 (5 bases). Input material: naive CD4+ T cells sorted from blood. Stated subset: CD45RA+ positively selected. This receptor was obtained from a man aged 25-45 years in good health. CDR3 nucleotides: TGCGCCAGCAGCTTGGCAGGACAATCCTACGAGCAGTACTTC. Amino acid sequence: CASSLAGQSYEQYF.